This record covers a single T cell receptor (beta chain). Its specificity is unknown. The sample originates from a study of T cells in Graves' hyperthyroidism and ophthalmopathy. General study points: The model made its ophthalmopathy prediction, and onset followed a median approximately six months later. Among clonotypes expanded in thyroid above 0.001, most were also found in blood.

It was RNA transcripts that yielded the amplified TCR beta CDR3 regions. When the TCR CDR3 underwent first-round RT-PCR, the HTBI primer set was used. TCRdb fed the multiplex PCR reads into MiXCR, producing one record per CDR3 protein. In the table there are about 250,000 distinct CDR3 sequences, roughly a quarter of which are singletons. V gave up 1 base and J gave up 5 bases, with 14 bases separating them. This CDR3 is built from 15 residues. Germline CDR1 SGHAT, CDR2 FQNNGV. This sequence originates from a middle-aged woman with Graves' ophthalmopathy. Material for sequencing was blood. V is TRBV11-2 and J is TRBJ2-5; a possible D gene is TRBD1 (6 bases). The CDR3 nucleotides are TGTGCCAGCAGCTTAGTGCAGGGGTACATTGAGACCCAGTACTTC. Residues: CASSLVQGYIETQYF.